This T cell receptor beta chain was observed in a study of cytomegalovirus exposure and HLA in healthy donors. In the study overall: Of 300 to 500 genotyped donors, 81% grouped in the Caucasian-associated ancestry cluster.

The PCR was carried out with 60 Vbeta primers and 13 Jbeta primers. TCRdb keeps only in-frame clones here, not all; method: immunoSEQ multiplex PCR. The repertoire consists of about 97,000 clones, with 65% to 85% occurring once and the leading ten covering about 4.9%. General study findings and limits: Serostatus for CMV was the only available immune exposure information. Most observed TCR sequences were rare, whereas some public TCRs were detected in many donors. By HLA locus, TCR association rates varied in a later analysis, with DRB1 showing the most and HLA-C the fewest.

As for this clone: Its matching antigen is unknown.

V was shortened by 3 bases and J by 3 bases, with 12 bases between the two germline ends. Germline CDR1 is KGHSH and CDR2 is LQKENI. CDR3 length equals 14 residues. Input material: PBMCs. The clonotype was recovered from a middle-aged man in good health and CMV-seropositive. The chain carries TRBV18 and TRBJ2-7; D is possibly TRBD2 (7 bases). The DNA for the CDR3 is TGTGCCAGCTCACCTTCGGGGGGCGGCTACGAGCAGTACTTC. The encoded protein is CASSPSGGGYEQYF.